This T cell receptor beta chain was observed in a study of Tregs in tolerant kidney transplant recipients. Study-wide points: Tregs expanded with activated donor B cells seemed most donor-specific. Few patients were studied, so findings need validation in larger groups.

The J segment lost 3 bases and the V segment lost 3 bases, leaving 13 bases of the junction unmatched. CDR1 is LNHDA and CDR2 is SQIVND in the germline V gene (reference sequence). CDR3 length: 17 residues. CD4+CD25+CD127- Tregs, CD4+CD25- non-Tregs, CD4 and CD8 cells were sorted. Sequencing used immunoSEQ multiplex PCR; TCRdb keeps in-frame clones, though not all of them. This repertoire shows tens of thousands of clones, 84% found once; its top ten account for more than 4%. About this clone itself: Its target is not known.

Input material: CD4+ T cells from blood. The chain links TRBV19 to TRBJ1-1, with 7 positions matching TRBD1. This receptor was identified in a human donor in good health. The CDR3 protein is CASSMAGGTGIYTEAFF. The CDR3 region has the DNA TGTGCCAGTAGTATGGCAGGGGGTACAGGAATCTACACTGAAGCTTTCTTT.